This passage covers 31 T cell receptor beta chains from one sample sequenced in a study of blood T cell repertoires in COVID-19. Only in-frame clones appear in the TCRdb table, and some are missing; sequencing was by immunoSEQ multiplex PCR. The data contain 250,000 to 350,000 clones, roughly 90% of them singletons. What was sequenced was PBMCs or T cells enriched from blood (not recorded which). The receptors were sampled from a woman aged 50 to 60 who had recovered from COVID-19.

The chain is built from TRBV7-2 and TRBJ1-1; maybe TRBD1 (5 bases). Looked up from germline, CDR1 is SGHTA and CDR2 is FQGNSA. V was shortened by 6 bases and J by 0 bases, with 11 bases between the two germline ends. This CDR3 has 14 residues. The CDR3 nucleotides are TGTGCCAGCAGTGGCTCGACAGTGAACACTGAAGCTTTCTTT. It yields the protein CASSGSTVNTEAFF.

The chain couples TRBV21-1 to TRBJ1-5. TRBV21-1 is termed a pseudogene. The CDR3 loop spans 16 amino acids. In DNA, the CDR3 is TGTGCCAGCACCCCCTGGATCGGGGATAGCAATCAGCCCCAGCATTTT. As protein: CASTPWIGDSNQPQHF.

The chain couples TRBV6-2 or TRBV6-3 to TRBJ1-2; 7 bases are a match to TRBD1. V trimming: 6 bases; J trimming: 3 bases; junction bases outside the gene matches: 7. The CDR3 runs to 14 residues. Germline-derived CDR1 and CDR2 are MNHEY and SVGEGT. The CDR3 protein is CASSPGQTYYGYTF. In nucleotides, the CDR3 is TGTGCCAGCAGCCCGGGACAGACTTACTATGGCTACACCTTC.

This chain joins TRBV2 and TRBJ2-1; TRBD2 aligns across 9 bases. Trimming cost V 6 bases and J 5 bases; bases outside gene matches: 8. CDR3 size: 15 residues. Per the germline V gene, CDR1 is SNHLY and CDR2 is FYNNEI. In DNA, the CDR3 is TGTGCCAGCAGACCCGGGACTAGCACTCACAATGAGCAGTTCTTC. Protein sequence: CASRPGTSTHNEQFF.

The CDR3 DNA follows: TGCGCCAGCAAGGGGGTGGGGTGGAATGAGCAGTTCTTC. This translates into CASKGVGWNEQFF. This chain connects TRBV5-1 to TRBJ2-1; possible D gene TRBD1, 6 bases. CDR1 and CDR2 (germline): SGHRS, YFSETQ. The CDR3 extends over 13 amino acids. The ends were cut back, 6 bases at V and 7 bases at J, with 14 bases in the middle.

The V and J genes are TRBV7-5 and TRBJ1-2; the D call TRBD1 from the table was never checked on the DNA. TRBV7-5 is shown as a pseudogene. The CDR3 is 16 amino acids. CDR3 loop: CARSTYGDTGLYGYTF. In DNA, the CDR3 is TGTGCCAGAAGCACATACGGGGACACCGGGCTCTATGGCTACACCTTC.

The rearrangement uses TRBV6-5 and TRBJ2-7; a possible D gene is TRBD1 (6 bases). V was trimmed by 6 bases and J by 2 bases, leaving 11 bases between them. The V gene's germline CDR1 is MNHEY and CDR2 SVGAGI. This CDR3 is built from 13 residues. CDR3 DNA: TGTGCCAGCAGGAGGACAGCTACCTACGAGCAGTACTTC. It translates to CASRRTATYEQYF.

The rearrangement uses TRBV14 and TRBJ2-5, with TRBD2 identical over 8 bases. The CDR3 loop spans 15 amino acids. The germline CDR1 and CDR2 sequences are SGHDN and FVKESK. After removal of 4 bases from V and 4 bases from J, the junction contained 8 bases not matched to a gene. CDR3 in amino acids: CASSPRSTSVETQYF. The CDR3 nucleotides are TGTGCCAGCAGCCCCAGGTCGACTAGCGTAGAGACCCAGTACTTC.

In nucleotides, the CDR3 is TGTGCCACCAGCAGAGATCTAGGGAACACTGAAGCTTTCTTT. It is translated as CATSRDLGNTEAFF. This chain links TRBV15 with TRBJ1-1; unclear D gene. The CDR3 consists of 14 residues. Trimming stripped 0 bases from V and 1 base from J, with 6 bases between. Germline CDR1 and CDR2: LNHNV and YYDKDF (reference sequence). The full variable domain, in which reference TRBV15 and TRBJ1-1 provide the parts outside the CDR3, is DAMVIQNPRYQVTQFGKPVTLSCSQTLNHNVMYWYQQKSSQAPKLLFHYYDKDFNNEADTPDNFQSRRPNTSFCFLDIRSPGLGDTAMYLCATSRDLGNTEAFFGQGTRLTVV.

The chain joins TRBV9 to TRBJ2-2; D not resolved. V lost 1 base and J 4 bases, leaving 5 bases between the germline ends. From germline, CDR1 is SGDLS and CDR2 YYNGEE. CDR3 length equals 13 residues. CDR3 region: CASSVTPTGELFF. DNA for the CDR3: TGTGCCAGCAGCGTAACACCCACCGGGGAGCTGTTTTTT.

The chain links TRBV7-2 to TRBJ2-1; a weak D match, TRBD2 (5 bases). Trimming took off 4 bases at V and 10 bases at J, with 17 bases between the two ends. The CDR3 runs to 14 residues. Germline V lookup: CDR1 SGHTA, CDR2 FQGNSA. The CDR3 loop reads CASSWTPTAREQFF. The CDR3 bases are TGTGCCAGCAGCTGGACTCCAACCGCCAGAGAGCAGTTCTTC.

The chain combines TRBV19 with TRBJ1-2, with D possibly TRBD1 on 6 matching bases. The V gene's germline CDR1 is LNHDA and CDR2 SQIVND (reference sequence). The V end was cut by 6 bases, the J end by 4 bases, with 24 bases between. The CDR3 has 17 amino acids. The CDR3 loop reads CASRARGYAGDVYGYTF. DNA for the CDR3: TGTGCCAGTAGGGCTAGGGGATATGCAGGGGACGTCTATGGCTACACCTTC. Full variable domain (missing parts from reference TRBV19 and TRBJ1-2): DGGITQSPKYLFRKEGQNVTLSCEQNLNHDAMYWYRQDPGQGLRLIYYSQIVNDFQKGDIAEGYSVSREKKESFPLTVTSAQKNPTAFYLCASRARGYAGDVYGYTFGSGTRLTVV.

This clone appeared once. The CDR3 bases are TGTGCCAGCAGCTTACTCCCACTAGCGGGAGGTTACGAGCAGTACTTC. Its translation: CASSLLPLAGGYEQYF. The chain uses TRBV7-2 and TRBJ2-7; TRBD2 aligns across 12 bases. The CDR3 is made up of 16 amino acids. Germline CDR1 reads SGHTA; CDR2 reads FQGNSA. After removal of 2 bases from V and 4 bases from J, the junction contained 6 bases not matched to a gene.

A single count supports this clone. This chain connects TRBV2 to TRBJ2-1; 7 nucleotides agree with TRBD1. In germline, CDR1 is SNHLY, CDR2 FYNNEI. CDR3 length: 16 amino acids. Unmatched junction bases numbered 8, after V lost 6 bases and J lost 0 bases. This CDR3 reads CASRGQSTSSYNEQFF. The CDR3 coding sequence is TGTGCCAGCAGGGGACAGTCCACGAGCTCCTACAATGAGCAGTTCTTC.

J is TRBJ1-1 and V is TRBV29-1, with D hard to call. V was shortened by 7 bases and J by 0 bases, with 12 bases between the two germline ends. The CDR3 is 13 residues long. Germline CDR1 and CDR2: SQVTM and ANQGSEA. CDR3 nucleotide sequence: TGCAGCGGGGGAACAGTGATGAACACTGAAGCTTTCTTT. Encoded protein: CSGGTVMNTEAFF.

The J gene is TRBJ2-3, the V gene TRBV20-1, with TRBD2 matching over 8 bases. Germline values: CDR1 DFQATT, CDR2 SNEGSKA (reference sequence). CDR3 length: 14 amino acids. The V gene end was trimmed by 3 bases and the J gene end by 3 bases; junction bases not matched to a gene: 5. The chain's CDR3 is CSASDAGGTDTQYF. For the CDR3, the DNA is TGCAGTGCTAGTGACGCGGGAGGTACAGATACGCAGTATTTT.

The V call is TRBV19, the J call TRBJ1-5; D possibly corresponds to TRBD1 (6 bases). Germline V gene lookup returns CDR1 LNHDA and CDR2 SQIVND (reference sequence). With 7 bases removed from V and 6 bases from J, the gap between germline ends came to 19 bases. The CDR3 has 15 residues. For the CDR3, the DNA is TGTGCCAGTAAGGACTTAGACAGGAATGGTCAGCCCCAGCATTTT. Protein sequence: CASKDLDRNGQPQHF.

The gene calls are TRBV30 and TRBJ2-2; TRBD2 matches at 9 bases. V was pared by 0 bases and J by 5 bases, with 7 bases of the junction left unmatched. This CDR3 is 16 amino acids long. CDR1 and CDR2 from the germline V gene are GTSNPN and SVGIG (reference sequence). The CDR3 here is CAWSVWASGITGELFF. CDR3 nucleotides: TGTGCCTGGAGTGTATGGGCTAGCGGGATTACCGGGGAGCTGTTTTTT.

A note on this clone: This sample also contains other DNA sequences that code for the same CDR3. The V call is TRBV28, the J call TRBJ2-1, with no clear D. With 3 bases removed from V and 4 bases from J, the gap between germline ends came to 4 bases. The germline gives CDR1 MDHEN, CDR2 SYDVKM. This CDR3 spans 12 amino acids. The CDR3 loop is CASSLQYNEQFF. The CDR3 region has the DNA TGTGCCAGCAGTTTGCAGTACAATGAGCAGTTCTTC.

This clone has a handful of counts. CDR3 region: CASSPSQGGVLGNQPQHF. The DNA for the CDR3 is TGTGCCAGCTCACCCTCACAGGGAGGGGTTTTGGGCAATCAGCCCCAGCATTTT. The V and J genes are TRBV18 and TRBJ1-5, with D perhaps TRBD1 (6 bases). Germline lookup yields CDR1 KGHSH and CDR2 LQKENI. Trimming took off 3 bases at V and 2 bases at J, with 20 bases between the two ends. The CDR3 has 18 amino acids.

CDR3 protein: CASRPQTSNYGYTF. DNA of the CDR3: TGCGCCAGCCGGCCACAGACAAGCAACTATGGCTACACCTTC. The chain recombines TRBV5-1 with TRBJ1-2; D is ambiguous. CDR3 length: 14 amino acids. V was shortened by 7 bases and J by 2 bases, with 15 bases between the two germline ends. CDR1 and CDR2 from the germline V gene are SGHRS and YFSETQ. The whole variable domain, remainder taken from reference TRBV5-1 and TRBJ1-2, is KAGVTQTPRYLIKTRGQQVTLSCSPISGHRSVSWYQQTPGQGLQFLFEYFSETQRNKGNFPGRFSGRQFSNSRSEMNVSTLELGDSALYLCASRPQTSNYGYTFGSGTRLTVV.

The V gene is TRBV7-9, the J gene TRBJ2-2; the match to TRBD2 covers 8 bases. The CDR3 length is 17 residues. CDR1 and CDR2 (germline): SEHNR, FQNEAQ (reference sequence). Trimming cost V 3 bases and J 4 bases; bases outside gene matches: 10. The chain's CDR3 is CASSFAGGLAGTGELFF. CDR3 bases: TGTGCCAGCAGCTTTGCCGGAGGGCTAGCGGGCACCGGGGAGCTGTTTTTT.

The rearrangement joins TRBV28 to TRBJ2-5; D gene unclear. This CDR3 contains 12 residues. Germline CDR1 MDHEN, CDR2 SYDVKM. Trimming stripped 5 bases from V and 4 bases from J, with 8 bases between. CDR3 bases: TGTGCCAGCAGTATGATCGGAGAGACCCAGTACTTC. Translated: CASSMIGETQYF.

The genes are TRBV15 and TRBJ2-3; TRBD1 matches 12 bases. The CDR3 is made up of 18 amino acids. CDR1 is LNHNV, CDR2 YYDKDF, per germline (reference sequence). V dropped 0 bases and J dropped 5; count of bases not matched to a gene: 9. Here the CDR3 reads CATSRDQAGQGAGDTQYF. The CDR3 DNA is TGTGCCACCAGCAGAGATCAAGCGGGACAGGGGGCTGGAGATACGCAGTATTTT.

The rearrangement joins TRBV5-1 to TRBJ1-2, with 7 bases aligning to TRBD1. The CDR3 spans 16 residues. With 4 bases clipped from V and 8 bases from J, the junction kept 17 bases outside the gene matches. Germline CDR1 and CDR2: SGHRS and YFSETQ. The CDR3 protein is CASSAGTALSLGGYTF. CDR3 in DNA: TGCGCCAGCAGCGCCGGGACAGCTCTAAGTTTAGGGGGCTACACCTTC.

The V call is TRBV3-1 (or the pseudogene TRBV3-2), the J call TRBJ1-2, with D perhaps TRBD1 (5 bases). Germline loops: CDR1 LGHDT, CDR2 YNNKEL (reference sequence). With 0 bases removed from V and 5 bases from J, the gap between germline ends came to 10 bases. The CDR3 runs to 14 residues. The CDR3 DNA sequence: TGTGCCAGCAGCCAAGATGGGGGGTTTTATGGCTACACCTTC. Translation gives CASSQDGGFYGYTF.

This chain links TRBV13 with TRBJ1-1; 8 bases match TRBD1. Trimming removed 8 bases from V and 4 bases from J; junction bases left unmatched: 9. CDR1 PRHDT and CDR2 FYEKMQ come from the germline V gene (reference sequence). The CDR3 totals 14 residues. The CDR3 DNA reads TGTGCCAGCGGCCTCGGACAGGGACTCACTGAAGCTTTCTTT. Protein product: CASGLGQGLTEAFF.

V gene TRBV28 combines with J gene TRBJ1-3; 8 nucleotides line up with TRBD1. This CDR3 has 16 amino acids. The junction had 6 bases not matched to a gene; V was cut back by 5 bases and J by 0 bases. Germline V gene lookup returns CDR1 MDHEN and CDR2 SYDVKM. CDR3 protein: CASSPGQVGSGNTIYF. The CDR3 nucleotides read TGTGCCAGCAGTCCGGGACAGGTCGGCTCTGGAAACACCATATATTTT.

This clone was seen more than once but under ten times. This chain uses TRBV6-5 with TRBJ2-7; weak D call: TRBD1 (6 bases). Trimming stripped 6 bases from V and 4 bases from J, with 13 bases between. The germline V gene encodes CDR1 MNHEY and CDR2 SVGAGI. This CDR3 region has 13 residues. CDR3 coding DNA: TGTGCCAGCAGGGACGACAGGAGATACGAGCAGTACTTC. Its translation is CASRDDRRYEQYF.

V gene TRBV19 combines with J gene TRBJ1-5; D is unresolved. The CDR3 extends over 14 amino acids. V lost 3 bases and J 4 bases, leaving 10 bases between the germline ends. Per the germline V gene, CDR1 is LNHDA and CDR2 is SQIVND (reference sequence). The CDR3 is CASSMSGGNQPQHF. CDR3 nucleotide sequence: TGTGCCAGTAGTATGTCAGGAGGGAATCAGCCCCAGCATTTT. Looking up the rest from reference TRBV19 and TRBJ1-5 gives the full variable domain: DGGITQSPKYLFRKEGQNVTLSCEQNLNHDAMYWYRQDPGQGLRLIYYSQIVNDFQKGDIAEGYSVSREKKESFPLTVTSAQKNPTAFYLCASSMSGGNQPQHFGDGTRLSIL.

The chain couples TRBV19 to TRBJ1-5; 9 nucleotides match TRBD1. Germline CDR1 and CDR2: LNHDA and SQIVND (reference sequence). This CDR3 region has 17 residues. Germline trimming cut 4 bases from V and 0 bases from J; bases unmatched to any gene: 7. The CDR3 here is CASSTGTGLYSNQPQHF. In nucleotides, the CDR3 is TGTGCCAGTAGTACGGGGACAGGGTTATATAGCAATCAGCCCCAGCATTTT.